The entry that follows covers one T cell receptor (beta chain) sequence. Its antigen is still unknown. V was pared by 1 base and J by 8 bases, with 2 bases between. This CDR3 spans 11 amino acids. Germline values: CDR1 MNHNS, CDR2 SASEGT. This sample is drawn from a study of T cell clones after liver transplantation. For the study at large: Immunosuppression withdrawal was tried within 2 years after liver transplantation in this trial. Without induction therapy, subjects received standard immunosuppression until 12-24 months post-transplant. Study outcomes and limitations: Circulating graft-donor-reactive CD4 TCRbeta sequences fell significantly post-transplant in 5 of 8 subjects. Graft donor-reactive T cells possibly entered the graft instead of undergoing deletion.

Using immunoSEQ multiplex PCR, the repertoire was profiled, and TCRdb retains in-frame clones only, with some absent. The table records around 100,000 clones, about 86% of them present only once. This material consisted of CD4+ T cells from blood, taken approximately 4 years after liver transplant. The chain is built from TRBV6-1 and TRBJ1-4; D call uncertain. The clonotype was recovered from a human patient who received a liver transplant. Some T cells here may be from the graft donor. The CDR3 protein is CASSEGEKLFF. The CDR3 nucleotides read TGTGCCAGCAGTGAAGGAGAAAAACTGTTTTTT.